These 25 T cell receptor beta chains were sequenced from one sample in a study of CD8 T cells in ankylosing spondylitis. Via MiXCR, TCRdb re-called the 5' RACE reads, giving one row per CDR3 protein. This table holds approximately 250,000 distinct CDR3 sequences, 10% to 13% found once. The sequenced sample consisted of blood, either unsorted or a sorted T cell fraction (not recorded which). The receptors derive from a male donor with ankylosing spondylitis or in good health (not recorded which).

This clonotype was observed at least ten times. The chain combines TRBV5-1 with TRBJ2-5; a weak D match, TRBD1 (7 bases). CDR3 length equals 14 residues. V was trimmed by 3 bases and J by 5 bases, leaving 14 bases between them. Germline V gene lookup returns CDR1 SGHRS and CDR2 YFSETQ. The CDR3 is CASSSTGDSETQYF. CDR3 DNA sequence: TGCGCCAGCAGCTCTACAGGGGACTCGGAGACCCAGTACTTC.

This clonotype was detected ten times or more. The CDR3 DNA is TGTGCCAGCAGAGCGGCCAATGAGCAGTTCTTC. This gives the protein CASRAANEQFF. The gene calls are TRBV28 and TRBJ2-1, with a possible D match to TRBD2 (5 bases). The V end was cut by 6 bases, the J end by 6 bases, with 6 bases between. Germline CDR1 is MDHEN and CDR2 is SYDVKM. This CDR3 comprises 11 residues.

This clonotype appeared a few times. This chain joins TRBV20-1 and TRBJ1-1; unclear D gene. With 6 bases removed from V and 1 base from J, the gap between germline ends came to 15 bases. The CDR3 consists of 14 residues. Germline loops: CDR1 DFQATT, CDR2 SNEGSKA (reference sequence). The CDR3 region has the DNA TGCAGTGCCCCTAGCCCAACGCGGAACACTGAAGCTTTCTTT. Residues: CSAPSPTRNTEAFF.

This clonotype came up a few times. This chain links TRBV4-2 with TRBJ1-1; TRBD1 might be the D (5 bases). Germline CDR1 reads LGHNA; CDR2 reads YNFKEQ. The ends were cut back, 0 bases at V and 0 bases at J, with 8 bases in the middle. There are 15 residues in the CDR3. CDR3 region: CASSQDRGMNTEAFF. CDR3 in DNA: TGTGCCAGCAGCCAAGATAGGGGAATGAACACTGAAGCTTTCTTT.

This clonotype has ten or more counts. The chain couples TRBV4-1 to TRBJ2-7; 9 bases agree with TRBD2. J lost 7 bases, V lost 4 bases, and 8 bases had no gene match. CDR1 is MGHRA, CDR2 YSYEKL, per germline. The CDR3 sequence is 14 residues long. The CDR3 DNA sequence: TGCGCCAGCAGCCCCAGCGGGAGGCCGTGGGAGCAGTACTTC. Translating gives CASSPSGRPWEQYF.

This clonotype came up many times. J is TRBJ2-6 and V is TRBV14; D gene uncertain. CDR1 is SGHDN and CDR2 is FVKESK in the germline V gene. V lost 1 base and J lost 2, with 6 bases in between. This CDR3 is 15 amino acids long. This CDR3 reads CASSQARAGANVLTF. The CDR3 DNA reads TGTGCCAGCAGCCAAGCCCGGGCTGGGGCCAACGTCCTGACTTTC.

This clonotype was counted at least ten times. J is TRBJ1-4 and V is TRBV5-6, with unresolved D. This CDR3 is 17 amino acids long. Germline CDR1 and CDR2: SGHDT and YYEEEE. V lost 5 bases, J lost 8 bases, and 25 bases lay in between. This CDR3 is CASRLSYLDGGGEKLFF. CDR3 nucleotide sequence: TGTGCCAGCAGACTCTCTTACCTGGACGGAGGAGGGGAAAAACTGTTTTTT. Looking up the rest from reference TRBV5-6 and TRBJ1-4 gives the full variable domain: DAGVTQSPTHLIKTRGQQVTLRCSPKSGHDTVSWYQQALGQGPQFIFQYYEEEERQRGNFPDRFSGHQFPNYSSELNVNALLLGDSALYLCASRLSYLDGGGEKLFFGSGTQLSVL.

This clonotype showed up many times. The chain combines TRBV6-1 with TRBJ1-5; 7 bases map to TRBD1. J was trimmed by 4 bases and V by 5 bases; bases with no gene match: 11. The CDR3 is 16 amino acids. The V gene's germline CDR1 is MNHNS and CDR2 SASEGT. CDR3 amino acids: CASSRQGGGQNQPQHF. CDR3 nucleotide sequence: TGTGCCAGCAGTCGACAGGGAGGGGGCCAAAATCAGCCCCAGCATTTT.

This clonotype has a count of ten or more. The rearrangement uses TRBV12-3 or TRBV12-4 and TRBJ2-1; 10 nucleotides align to TRBD1. Unmatched junction bases numbered 9, after V lost 6 bases and J lost 7 bases. The CDR3 covers 15 residues. DNA for the CDR3: TGTGCCAGCAGCCTCGGACAGGGGGTAACAAATGAGCAGTTCTTC. This encodes CASSLGQGVTNEQFF.

With respect to this clonotype: A much larger clone is a single base away; this may be a read error. This chain links TRBV30 with TRBJ1-5; 7 nucleotides agree with TRBD1. The germline gives CDR1 GTSNPN, CDR2 SVGIG (reference sequence). V lost 3 bases to trimming and J lost 11 bases; unmatched junction nucleotides: 10. This CDR3 has 13 residues. The CDR3 is CAWSSTGGQSQHF. CDR3 in DNA: TGTGCCTGGAGCTCGACCGGGGGACAGTCCCAGCATTTT.

This chain links TRBV10-1 with TRBJ1-1; D unclear. Trimming shortened V by 10 bases and J by 0 bases, and 12 bases separated the two germline ends. The CDR3 has 13 residues. CDR1 and CDR2 (germline): WNHNN, SYGVQD (reference sequence). The CDR3 is CATSQQLNTEAFF. The CDR3 DNA follows: TGCGCCACTAGTCAGCAACTGAACACTGAAGCTTTCTTT.

This clonotype was picked up many times. V is TRBV5-5 and J is TRBJ1-1; D remains ambiguous. Germline V gene data show CDR1 as SGHKS and CDR2 as YYEKEE (reference sequence). Trimming stripped 0 bases from V and 5 bases from J, with 14 bases between. CDR3 length: 15 residues. The CDR3 region is CASSLDPGLGTEAFF. DNA for the CDR3: TGTGCCAGCAGCTTGGATCCGGGGTTGGGGACTGAAGCTTTCTTT.

This clonotype came up many times. CDR3 nucleotide sequence: TGTGCCATCACCCGGGACAGCTACACTGAAGCTTTCTTT. Protein: CAITRDSYTEAFF. This chain links TRBV10-3 with TRBJ1-1; TRBD1 aligns across 7 bases. Germline assignment: CDR1 ENHRY and CDR2 SYGVKD. Trimming cost V 7 bases and J 3 bases; bases outside gene matches: 5. The CDR3 sequence is 13 residues long.

This clonotype has a count of ten or more. This chain joins TRBV20-1 and TRBJ2-3, with 14 bases matching TRBD2. Looked up from germline, CDR1 is DFQATT and CDR2 is SNEGSKA (reference sequence). The CDR3 is 15 amino acids. The J segment lost 5 bases and the V segment lost 3 bases, leaving 4 bases of the junction unmatched. CDR3 in amino acids: CSASGTSGGGDTQYF. The CDR3 bases are TGCAGTGCTAGCGGGACTAGCGGGGGAGGAGATACGCAGTATTTT.

In its sample, this clonotype was seen many times. V is TRBV12-3 or TRBV12-4 and J is TRBJ1-1; D is unclear. The CDR3 covers 14 residues. Trimming removed 4 bases from V and 3 bases from J, with 12 bases in between. As DNA, the CDR3 is TGTGCCAGCAGTTATGCACTCGGATACACTGAAGCTTTCTTT. Translation: CASSYALGYTEAFF.

This clonotype was observed many times. V usage is TRBV20-1 and J usage is TRBJ1-1, with D tentatively TRBD1 (5 bases). V shed 5 bases and J shed 3 bases, with 10 bases lying between them. This CDR3 is 12 amino acids long. Germline values: CDR1 DFQATT, CDR2 SNEGSKA (reference sequence). Here the CDR3 reads CSAGQGDTEAFF. The CDR3, as DNA: TGCAGTGCTGGTCAGGGCGACACTGAAGCTTTCTTT.

This clonotype was detected many times. This chain uses TRBV20-1 with TRBJ2-3, with D maybe TRBD1 (5 bases). Germline CDR1 and CDR2: DFQATT and SNEGSKA (reference sequence). V was pared by 5 bases and J by 3 bases, with 12 bases between. This CDR3 has 13 residues. The CDR3 nucleotides read TGCAGTGCTTGGTTGTCAGGGACAGATACGCAGTATTTT. Amino acids: CSAWLSGTDTQYF.

This clonotype showed up many times. The CDR3, as DNA: TGTGCCAGCACCCAGGGCAATCAGCCCCAGCATTTT. Its translation is CASTQGNQPQHF. This sequence joins TRBV12-3 or TRBV12-4 and TRBJ1-5; unclear D gene. Between the trimmed V and J ends, which lost 7 bases and 2 bases, there was a span of 6 bases. This CDR3 region has 12 residues.

A note on this clonotype: Germline is not matched at one junction end, which may reflect a read error. V is TRBV7-2 and J is TRBJ1-2; 9 bases are shared with TRBD1. This CDR3 contains 15 residues. Germline V gene data show CDR1 as SGHTA and CDR2 as FQGNSA. The CDR3 protein is CASSLTGTGNYGYIF. CDR3 DNA: TGTGCCAGCAGCTTAACCGGGACAGGGAACTATGGCTACATCTTC.

This clonotype was recorded at least ten times. The gene calls are TRBV21-1 and TRBJ1-5. TRBV21-1 is listed as a pseudogene. The CDR3 has 17 amino acids. CDR3 protein: CASSKDQQVYSNQPQHF. The CDR3 nucleotides read TGTGCCAGCAGCAAAGACCAGCAGGTCTATAGCAATCAGCCCCAGCATTTT.

This clonotype was seen many times. This sequence joins TRBV19 and TRBJ2-5, with D tentatively TRBD2 (6 bases). Trimming removed 3 bases from V and 5 bases from J, with 10 bases in between. From germline, CDR1 is LNHDA and CDR2 SQIVND (reference sequence). The CDR3 length is 13 residues. CDR3 DNA: TGTGCCAGTAGTATCCCGGGGACTGAGACCCAGTACTTC. Protein product: CASSIPGTETQYF. Looking up the rest from reference TRBV19 and TRBJ2-5 gives the full variable domain: DGGITQSPKYLFRKEGQNVTLSCEQNLNHDAMYWYRQDPGQGLRLIYYSQIVNDFQKGDIAEGYSVSREKKESFPLTVTSAQKNPTAFYLCASSIPGTETQYFGPGTRLLVL.

The table lists this clonotype with many counts. V and J are TRBV6-1 and TRBJ2-7, with D perhaps assigned TRBD1 or TRBD2 (6 bases each). Germline V lookup: CDR1 MNHNS, CDR2 SASEGT. V was trimmed by 7 bases and J by 6 bases, leaving 22 bases between them. This CDR3 is 15 amino acids long. The CDR3 nucleotides are TGTGCCAGCATTCCGACGGGGGCGCGGTTAGGCGAGCAGTACTTC. Protein product: CASIPTGARLGEQYF.

This clonotype has only a few counts. V and J are TRBV12-3 or TRBV12-4 and TRBJ2-4, with D hard to call. Trimming left V 6 bases short and J 0 bases short, with 12 bases between. The CDR3 length is 15 residues. The CDR3 nucleotides read TGTGCCAGCAGCCCCGTTCTTGTAGCCAAAAACATTCAGTACTTC. It is translated as CASSPVLVAKNIQYF.

This clonotype has only a few counts. The chain couples TRBV11-3 to TRBJ1-1; 10 nucleotides agree with TRBD1. V was clipped by 6 bases and J by 5 bases; unmatched bases: 3. There are 13 residues in the CDR3. The germline V gene has CDR1 SGHNT and CDR2 YENEEA. The CDR3 coding sequence is TGTGCCAGCAGGGGACAGGGGAGGACTGAAGCTTTCTTT. Protein product: CASRGQGRTEAFF.

The V and J genes are TRBV10-3 and TRBJ2-7; TRBD1 agrees at 7 bases. CDR3 length: 15 amino acids. Unmatched junction bases numbered 8, after V lost 0 bases and J lost 6 bases. The V gene's germline CDR1 is ENHRY and CDR2 SYGVKD. CDR3 residues: CAISESGQGVIEQYF. CDR3 nucleotides: TGTGCCATCAGTGAGTCAGGGCAGGGGGTGATCGAGCAGTACTTC.